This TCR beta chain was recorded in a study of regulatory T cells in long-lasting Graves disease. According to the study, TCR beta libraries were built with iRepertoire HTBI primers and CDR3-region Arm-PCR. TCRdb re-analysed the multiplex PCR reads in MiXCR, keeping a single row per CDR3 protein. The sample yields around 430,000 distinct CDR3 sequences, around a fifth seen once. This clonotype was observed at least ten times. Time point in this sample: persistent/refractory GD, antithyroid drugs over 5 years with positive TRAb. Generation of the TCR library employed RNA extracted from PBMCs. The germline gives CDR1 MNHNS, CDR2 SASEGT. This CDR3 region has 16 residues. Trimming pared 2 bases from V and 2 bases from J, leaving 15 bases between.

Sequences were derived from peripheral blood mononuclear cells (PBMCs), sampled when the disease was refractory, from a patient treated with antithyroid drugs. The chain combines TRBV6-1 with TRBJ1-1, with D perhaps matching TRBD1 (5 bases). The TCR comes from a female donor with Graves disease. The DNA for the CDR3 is TGTGCCAGCAGTGAACCCCCCTACAGGACTAACACTGAAGCTTTCTTT. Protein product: CASSEPPYRTNTEAFF.